This T cell receptor (beta chain) was recorded in a study of T cells in Graves' hyperthyroidism and ophthalmopathy. Whole-study findings and limits: Blood also contained most expanded thyroid clonotypes above 0.001.

Comment on this clonotype: Antigen: not known.

This CDR3 comprises 15 residues. Germline V gene lookup returns CDR1 DFQATT and CDR2 SNEGSKA (reference sequence). Trimming removed 0 bases from V and 3 bases from J; junction bases left unmatched: 4. Together with thyroid ultrasound, orbital computed tomography, serum thyroxine and TRAb, clinical symptoms were used for diagnoses. From RNA transcripts, TCR beta CDR3 regions were amplified. The HTBI primer set was used in a first-round RT-PCR of the TCR CDR3. From the multiplex PCR reads, TCRdb called clonotypes with MiXCR, one entry per CDR3 protein. This table has over 650,000 distinct CDR3 sequences, just under 45% appearing once.

Sequenced sample: peripheral blood or thyroid tissue (not recorded which). The V call is TRBV20-1, the J call TRBJ2-5, with 10 bases lining up with TRBD2. The TCR was taken from an adult man with Graves' disease, either hyperthyroidism or ophthalmopathy (not recorded which). The CDR3 DNA sequence: TGCAGTGCTAGAGATCAAACTAGCGGGAAAGAGACCCAGTACTTC. Residues: CSARDQTSGKETQYF.